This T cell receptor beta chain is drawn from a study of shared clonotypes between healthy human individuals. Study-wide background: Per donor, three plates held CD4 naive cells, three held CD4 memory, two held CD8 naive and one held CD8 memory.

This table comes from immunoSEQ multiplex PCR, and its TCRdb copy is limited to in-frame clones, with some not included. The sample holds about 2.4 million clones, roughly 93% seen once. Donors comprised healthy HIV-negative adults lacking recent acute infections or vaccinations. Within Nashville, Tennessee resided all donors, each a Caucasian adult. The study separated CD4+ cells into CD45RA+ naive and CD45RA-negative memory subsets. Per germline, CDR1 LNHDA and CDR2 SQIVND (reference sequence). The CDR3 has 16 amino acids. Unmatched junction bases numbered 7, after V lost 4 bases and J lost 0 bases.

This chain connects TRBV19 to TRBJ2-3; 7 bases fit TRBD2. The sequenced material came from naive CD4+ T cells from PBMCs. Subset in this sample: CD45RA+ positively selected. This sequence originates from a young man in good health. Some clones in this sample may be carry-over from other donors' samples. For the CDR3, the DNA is TGTGCCAGTAGTAGCAGGGACTACGCTAGCACAGATACGCAGTATTTT. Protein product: CASSSRDYASTDTQYF.